This T cell receptor beta chain was documented in a study of beta chain features in type 1 diabetes. CDR1 is MNHEY, CDR2 SMNVEV, per germline (reference sequence). Trimming removed 2 bases at V and 4 bases at J, with 9 bases between. CDR3 size: 14 residues. About this clone: The antigen remains unidentified.

General study points: For Type 1 diabetes patients, all four CD4+ subsets carried TCRB CDR3s that were moderately but significantly shorter.

What was sequenced were expressed TCRB transcripts, since all of the isolated RNA had been reverse transcribed. Regulatory, naive and central memory T cell samples averaged approximately 3.8 million reads. Here immunoSEQ multiplex PCR was the method, and the copy in TCRdb shows in-frame clones only, minus some. The profile shows about 240,000 clones, approximately 13% of them singletons. The sequencing input was naive CD4+ T cells from blood. The receptor comes from a young man with type 1 diabetes. The rearrangement joins TRBV27 to TRBJ1-5; D not certain. CDR3 amino acids: CASSLRRENQPQHF. In DNA form, the CDR3 reads TGTGCCAGCAGTTTACGGAGGGAGAATCAGCCCCAGCATTTT.